This TCR beta chain was found in a study of T-cell memory formation after mild COVID-19. Study-wide background: Largely, TCR clusters stayed within a single donor. Study results and caveats: CD4+ clones that contracted lay mainly in CM and EM; CD8+ ones lay in EMRA. Later expanders leaned toward CD4+, whereas clones contracting from day 15 to 85 were balanced CD4/CD8. Cross-reactive memory appears to have joined, as suggested by some responding clones showing up in pre-infection memory.

TCRdb called the 5' RACE reads again in MiXCR, with one record for every CDR3 protein. Of a few hundred thousand distinct CDR3 sequences in the sample, 8.5% to 9.5% were seen once. A note on this clonotype: Antigen unknown.

This CDR3 is built from 14 residues. Per the germline V gene, CDR1 is ENHRY and CDR2 is SYGVKD. Trimming cost V 3 bases and J 0 bases, with 7 bases left between them. The receptor comes from a man aged 18 to 29 who had mild COVID-19 (a few samples of this study predate the infection). Cell type and time point are not known. Sequenced input: PBMCs or a T cell subset sorted from them (not recorded which). The rearrangement uses TRBV10-3 and TRBJ2-3; a possible D gene is TRBD2 (5 bases). CDR3 DNA: TGTGCCATCAGTGATCGGGGTAGCACAGATACGCAGTATTTT. Translating it yields CAISDRGSTDTQYF.